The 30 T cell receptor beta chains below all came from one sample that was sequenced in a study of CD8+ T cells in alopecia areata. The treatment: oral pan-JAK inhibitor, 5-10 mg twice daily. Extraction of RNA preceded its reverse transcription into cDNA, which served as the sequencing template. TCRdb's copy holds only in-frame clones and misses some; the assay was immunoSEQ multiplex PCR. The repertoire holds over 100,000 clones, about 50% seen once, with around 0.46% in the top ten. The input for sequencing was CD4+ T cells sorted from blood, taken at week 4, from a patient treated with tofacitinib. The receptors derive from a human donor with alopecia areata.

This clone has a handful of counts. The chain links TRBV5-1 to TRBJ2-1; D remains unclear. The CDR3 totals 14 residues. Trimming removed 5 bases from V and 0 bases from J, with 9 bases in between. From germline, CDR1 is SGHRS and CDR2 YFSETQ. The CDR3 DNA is TGCGCCAGCAGTAAGGGAAACTCCTACAATGAGCAGTTCTTC. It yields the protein CASSKGNSYNEQFF.

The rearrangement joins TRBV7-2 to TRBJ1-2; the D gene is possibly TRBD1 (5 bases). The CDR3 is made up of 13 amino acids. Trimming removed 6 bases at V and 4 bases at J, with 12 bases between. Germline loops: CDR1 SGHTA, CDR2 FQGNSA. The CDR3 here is CASSRDGIYGYTF. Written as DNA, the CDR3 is TGTGCCAGCAGTAGGGACGGCATCTATGGCTACACCTTC.

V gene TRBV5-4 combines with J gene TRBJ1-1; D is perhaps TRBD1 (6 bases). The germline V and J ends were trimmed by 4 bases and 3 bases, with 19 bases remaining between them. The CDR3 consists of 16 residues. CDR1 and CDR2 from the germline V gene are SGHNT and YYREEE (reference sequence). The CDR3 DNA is TGTGCCAGCAGCCGATGGGGGCCGGGAGGGGACACTGAAGCTTTCTTT. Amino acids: CASSRWGPGGDTEAFF.

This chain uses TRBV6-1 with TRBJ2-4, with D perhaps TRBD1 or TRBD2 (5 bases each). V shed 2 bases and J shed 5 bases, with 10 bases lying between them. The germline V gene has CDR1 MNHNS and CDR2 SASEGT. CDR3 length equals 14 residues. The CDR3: CASSESGTQNIQYF. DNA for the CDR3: TGTGCCAGCAGTGAATCCGGGACCCAAAACATTCAGTACTTC.

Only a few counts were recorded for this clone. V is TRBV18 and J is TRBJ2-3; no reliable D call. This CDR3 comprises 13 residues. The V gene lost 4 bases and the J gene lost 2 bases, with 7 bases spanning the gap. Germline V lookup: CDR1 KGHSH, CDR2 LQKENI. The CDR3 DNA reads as TGTGCCAGCTCACTAACAAACACAGATACGCAGTATTTT. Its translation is CASSLTNTDTQYF.

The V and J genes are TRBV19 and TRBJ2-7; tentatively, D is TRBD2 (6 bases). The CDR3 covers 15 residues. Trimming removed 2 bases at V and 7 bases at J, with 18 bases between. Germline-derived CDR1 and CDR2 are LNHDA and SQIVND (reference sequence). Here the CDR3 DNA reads TGTGCCAGTAGTATAATCCGGGGGAGCTTTACTGAGCAGTACTTC. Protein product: CASSIIRGSFTEQYF.

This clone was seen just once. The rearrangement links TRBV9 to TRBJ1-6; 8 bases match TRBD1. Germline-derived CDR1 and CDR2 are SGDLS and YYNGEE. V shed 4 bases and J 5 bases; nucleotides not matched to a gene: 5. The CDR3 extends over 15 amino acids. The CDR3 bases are TGTGCCAGCAGCCTGACAGGGGATAATAATTCACCCCTCCACTTT. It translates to CASSLTGDNNSPLHF.

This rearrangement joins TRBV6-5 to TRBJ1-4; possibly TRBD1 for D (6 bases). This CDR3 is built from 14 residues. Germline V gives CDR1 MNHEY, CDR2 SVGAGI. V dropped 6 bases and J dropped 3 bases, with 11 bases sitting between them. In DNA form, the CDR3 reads TGTGCCAGCAGCAGGACAGTTCCTAATGAAAAACTGTTTTTT. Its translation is CASSRTVPNEKLFF.

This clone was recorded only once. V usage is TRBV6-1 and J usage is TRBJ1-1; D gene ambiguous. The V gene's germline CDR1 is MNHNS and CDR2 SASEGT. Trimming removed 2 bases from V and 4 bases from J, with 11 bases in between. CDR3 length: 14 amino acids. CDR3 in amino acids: CASSEFGVTTEAFF. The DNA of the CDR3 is TGTGCCAGCAGTGAATTTGGGGTCACCACTGAAGCTTTCTTT.

CDR3 in amino acids: CSVPRAYSTDTQYF. CDR3 coding DNA: TGCAGCGTGCCCAGGGCGTACAGCACAGATACGCAGTATTTT. V gene TRBV29-1 combines with J gene TRBJ2-3, with TRBD1 as a possible D gene (5 bases). Germline V gene lookup returns CDR1 SQVTM and CDR2 ANQGSEA. With 6 bases removed from V and 0 bases from J, the gap between germline ends came to 13 bases. The CDR3 spans 14 residues.

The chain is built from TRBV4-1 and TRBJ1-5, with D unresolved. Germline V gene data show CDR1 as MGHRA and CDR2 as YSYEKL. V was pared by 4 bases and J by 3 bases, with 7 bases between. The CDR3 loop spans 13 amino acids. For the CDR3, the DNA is TGCGCCAGCAGCCTTCAGGACAATCAGCCCCAGCATTTT. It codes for CASSLQDNQPQHF.

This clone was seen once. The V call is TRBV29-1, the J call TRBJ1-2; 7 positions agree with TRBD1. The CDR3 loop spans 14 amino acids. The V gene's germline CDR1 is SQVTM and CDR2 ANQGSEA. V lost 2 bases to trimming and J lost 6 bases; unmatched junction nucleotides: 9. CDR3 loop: CSVESPPGTDGYTF. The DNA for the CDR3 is TGCAGCGTTGAAAGTCCCCCTGGGACAGATGGCTACACCTTC.

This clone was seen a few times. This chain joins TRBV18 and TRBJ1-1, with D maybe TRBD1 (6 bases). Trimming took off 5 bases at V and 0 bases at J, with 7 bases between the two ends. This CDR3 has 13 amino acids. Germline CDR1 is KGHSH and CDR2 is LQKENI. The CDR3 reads CASSTGLNTEAFF. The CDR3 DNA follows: TGTGCCAGCTCAACAGGGCTGAACACTGAAGCTTTCTTT.

CDR3 loop: CALEGEQFF. CDR3 DNA: TGTGCCTTAGAGGGGGAGCAGTTCTTC. The chain uses TRBV30 and TRBJ2-1; D may correspond to TRBD1 or TRBD2 (5 bases each). V lost 7 bases and J 10 bases, leaving 8 bases between the germline ends. In germline, CDR1 is GTSNPN, CDR2 SVGIG (reference sequence). This CDR3 has 9 amino acids. Variable domain in full (rest from reference TRBV30 and TRBJ2-1): SQTIHQWPATLVQPVGSPLSLECTVEGTSNPNLYWYRQAAGRGLQLLFYSVGIGQISSEVPQNLSASRPQDRQFILSSKKLLLSDSGFYLCALEGEQFFGPGTRLTVL.

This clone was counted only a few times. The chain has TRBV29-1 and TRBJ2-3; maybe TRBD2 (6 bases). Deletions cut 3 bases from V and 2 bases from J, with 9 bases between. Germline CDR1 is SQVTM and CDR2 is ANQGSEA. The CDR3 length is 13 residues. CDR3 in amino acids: CSVEEGNTDTQYF. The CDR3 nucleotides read TGCAGCGTTGAGGAGGGTAACACAGATACGCAGTATTTT.

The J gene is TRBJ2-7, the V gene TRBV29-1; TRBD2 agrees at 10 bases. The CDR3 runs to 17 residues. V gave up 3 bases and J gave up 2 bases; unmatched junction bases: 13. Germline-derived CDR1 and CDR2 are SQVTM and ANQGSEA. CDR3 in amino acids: CSVEKLAGEPTAYEQYF. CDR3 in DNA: TGCAGCGTTGAGAAGCTAGCGGGGGAGCCGACTGCCTACGAGCAGTACTTC.

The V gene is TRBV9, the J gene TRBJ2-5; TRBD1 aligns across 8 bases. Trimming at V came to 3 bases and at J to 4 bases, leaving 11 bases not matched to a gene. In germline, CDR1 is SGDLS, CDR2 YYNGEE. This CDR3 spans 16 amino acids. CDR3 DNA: TGTGCCAGCAGCGCCCTCGGTGGCAGGGGGCGAGAGACCCAGTACTTC. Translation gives CASSALGGRGRETQYF.

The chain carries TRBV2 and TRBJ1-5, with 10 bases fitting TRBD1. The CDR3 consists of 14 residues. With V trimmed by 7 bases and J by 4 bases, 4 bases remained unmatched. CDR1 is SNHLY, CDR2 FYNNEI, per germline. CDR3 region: CASTLGQGNQPQHF. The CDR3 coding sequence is TGTGCCAGCACCCTGGGACAGGGGAATCAGCCCCAGCATTTT.

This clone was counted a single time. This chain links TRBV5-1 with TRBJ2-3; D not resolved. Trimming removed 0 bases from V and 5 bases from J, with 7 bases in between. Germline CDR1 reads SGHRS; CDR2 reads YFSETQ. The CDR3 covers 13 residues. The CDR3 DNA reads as TGCGCCAGCAGCTTGGGCCGGCAAGATACGCAGTATTTT. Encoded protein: CASSLGRQDTQYF.

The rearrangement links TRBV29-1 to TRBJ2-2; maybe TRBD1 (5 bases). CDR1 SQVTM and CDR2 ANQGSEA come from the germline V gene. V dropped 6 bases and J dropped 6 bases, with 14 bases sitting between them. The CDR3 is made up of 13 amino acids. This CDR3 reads CSVGQILAGELFF. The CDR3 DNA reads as TGCAGCGTGGGGCAGATACTTGCCGGGGAGCTGTTTTTT.

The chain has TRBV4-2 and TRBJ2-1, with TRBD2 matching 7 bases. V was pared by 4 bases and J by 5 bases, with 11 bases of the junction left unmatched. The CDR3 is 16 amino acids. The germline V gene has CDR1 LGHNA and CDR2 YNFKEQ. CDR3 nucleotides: TGTGCCAGCAGCCCGGAGGGCTCGGCGGGGGACAATGAGCAGTTCTTC. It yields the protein CASSPEGSAGDNEQFF.

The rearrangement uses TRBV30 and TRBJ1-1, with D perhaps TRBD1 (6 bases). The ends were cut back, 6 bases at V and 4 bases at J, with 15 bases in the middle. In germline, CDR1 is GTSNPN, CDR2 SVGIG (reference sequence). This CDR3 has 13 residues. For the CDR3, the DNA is TGTGCCTGTCGAGCCGGGACACCCACTGAAGCTTTCTTT. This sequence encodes CACRAGTPTEAFF.

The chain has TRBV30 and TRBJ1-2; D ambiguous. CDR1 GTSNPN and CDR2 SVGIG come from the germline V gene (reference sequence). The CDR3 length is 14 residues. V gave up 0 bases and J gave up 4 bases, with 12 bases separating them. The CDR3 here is CAWSVQSYGYGYTF. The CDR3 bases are TGTGCCTGGAGTGTACAGTCGTATGGCTATGGCTACACCTTC.

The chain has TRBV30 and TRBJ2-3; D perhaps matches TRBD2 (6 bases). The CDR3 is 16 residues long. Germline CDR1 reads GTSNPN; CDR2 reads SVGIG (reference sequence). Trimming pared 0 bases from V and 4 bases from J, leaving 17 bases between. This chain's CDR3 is CAWSVLSGRVADTQYF. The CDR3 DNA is TGTGCCTGGAGTGTACTCTCCGGGAGAGTGGCAGATACGCAGTATTTT.

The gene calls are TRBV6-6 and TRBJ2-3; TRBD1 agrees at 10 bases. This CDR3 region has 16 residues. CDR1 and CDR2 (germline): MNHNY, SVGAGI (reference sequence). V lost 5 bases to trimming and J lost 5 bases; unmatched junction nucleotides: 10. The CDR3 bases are TGTGCCAGCAGTGCGACCGGGACAGGGGCTATAGATACGCAGTATTTT. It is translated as CASSATGTGAIDTQYF.

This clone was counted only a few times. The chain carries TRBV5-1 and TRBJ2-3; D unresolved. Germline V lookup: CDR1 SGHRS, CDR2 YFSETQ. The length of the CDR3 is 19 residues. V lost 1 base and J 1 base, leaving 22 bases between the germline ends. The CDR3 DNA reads TGCGCCAGCAGCTTGCCATTCCCCGGCTCACTCAGTGGCACAGATACGCAGTATTTT. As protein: CASSLPFPGSLSGTDTQYF. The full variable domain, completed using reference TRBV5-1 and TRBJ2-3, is KAGVTQTPRYLIKTRGQQVTLSCSPISGHRSVSWYQQTPGQGLQFLFEYFSETQRNKGNFPGRFSGRQFSNSRSEMNVSTLELGDSALYLCASSLPFPGSLSGTDTQYFGPGTRLTVL.

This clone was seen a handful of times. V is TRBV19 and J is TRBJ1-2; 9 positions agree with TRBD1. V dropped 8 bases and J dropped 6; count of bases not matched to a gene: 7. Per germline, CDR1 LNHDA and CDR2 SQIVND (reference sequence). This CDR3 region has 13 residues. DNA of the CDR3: TGTGCCAGTGGCGCGGGGACAGGGCATGGCTACACCTTC. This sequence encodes CASGAGTGHGYTF.

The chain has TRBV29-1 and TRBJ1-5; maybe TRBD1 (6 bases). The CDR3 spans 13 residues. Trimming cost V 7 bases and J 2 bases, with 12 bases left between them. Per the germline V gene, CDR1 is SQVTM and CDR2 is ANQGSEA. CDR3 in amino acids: CSGGEGGNQPQHF. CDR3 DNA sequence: TGCAGCGGCGGGGAGGGGGGCAATCAGCCCCAGCATTTT.

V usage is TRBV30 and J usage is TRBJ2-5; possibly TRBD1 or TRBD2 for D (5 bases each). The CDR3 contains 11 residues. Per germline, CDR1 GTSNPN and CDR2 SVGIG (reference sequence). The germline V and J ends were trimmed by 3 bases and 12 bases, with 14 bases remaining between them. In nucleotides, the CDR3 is TGTGCCTGGAGCGGGGCGGAGCCCAAGTACTTC. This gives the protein CAWSGAEPKYF.

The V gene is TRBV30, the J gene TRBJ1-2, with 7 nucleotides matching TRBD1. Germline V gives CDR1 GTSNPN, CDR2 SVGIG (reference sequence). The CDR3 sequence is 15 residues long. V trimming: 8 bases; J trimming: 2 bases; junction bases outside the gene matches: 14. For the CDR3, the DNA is TGTGCCGGAAACAAAGCAGGGGGAGAAAACTATGGCTACACCTTC. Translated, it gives CAGNKAGGENYGYTF. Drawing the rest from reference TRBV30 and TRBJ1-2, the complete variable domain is SQTIHQWPATLVQPVGSPLSLECTVEGTSNPNLYWYRQAAGRGLQLLFYSVGIGQISSEVPQNLSASRPQDRQFILSSKKLLLSDSGFYLCAGNKAGGENYGYTFGSGTRLTVV.